This TCR beta chain comes out of a study of CD8+ T cells in alopecia areata. V lost 11 bases, J lost 14 bases, and 15 bases lay in between. The CDR3 contains 9 residues. Germline V gene lookup returns CDR1 SGHVS and CDR2 FNYEAQ. The sample's treatment: oral pan-JAK inhibitor, 5-10 mg twice daily. Extraction of RNA preceded its reverse transcription into cDNA, which served as the sequencing template. TCRdb's table, derived via immunoSEQ multiplex PCR, lists solely in-frame clones and lacks some. This table has over 150,000 clones, 40% to 65% appearing once. Sequenced here: CD8+ T cells sorted from blood, sampled at week 24, from a patient treated with tofacitinib. The TCR originated in a human donor with alopecia areata. The rearrangement joins TRBV7-6 to TRBJ1-1, with a tentative D call TRBD1 (5 bases). CDR3 in DNA: TGTGCCCTTTGGGACCTTTCATTCTTT. It translates to CALWDLSFF.